This T cell receptor (beta chain) was identified during a study of blood T cell repertoires in COVID-19. Only in-frame clones appear in the TCRdb table, and some are missing; sequencing was by immunoSEQ multiplex PCR. The repertoire holds fewer than 250,000 clones, with around 90% as singletons. With 2 bases removed from V and 2 bases from J, the gap between germline ends came to 15 bases. This CDR3 region has 16 residues. From germline, CDR1 is MNHEY and CDR2 SVGAGI. This sequence originates from a man aged 25-45 years who had recovered from COVID-19. The sample comprised PBMCs or T cells enriched from blood (not recorded which). J is TRBJ1-2 and V is TRBV6-5, with D possibly TRBD1 on 6 matching bases. The CDR3 coding sequence is TGTGCCAGCAGTTACCTATACAGGGAAAGAAACTATGGCTACACCTTC. Translation gives CASSYLYRERNYGYTF.